This T cell receptor beta chain was obtained from a study of CD8 T cells in Susac syndrome. It was with random hexamers that about 0.45 to 1 ug RNA was reverse transcribed. The CDR3 of TCR beta was amplified by immunoSEQ multiplex PCR across 54 Vbeta and 13 Jbeta. MiXCR was run by TCRdb on the immunoSEQ multiplex PCR reads, yielding one entry per CDR3 protein. Among approximately 46,000 distinct CDR3 sequences listed, nearly 95% were seen once. CD8+ and CD4+ T cells from blood underwent TCR beta sequencing. Healthy donors matched for age and sex were used as controls. The germline CDR1 and CDR2 sequences are ENHRY and SYGVKD. The germline V and J ends were trimmed by 0 bases and 14 bases, with 10 bases remaining between them. CDR3 length: 12 amino acids.

The source of this sequence is a human donor in good health. The material sequenced was CD8+ T cells from PBMCs. The J gene is TRBJ1-4, the V gene TRBV10-3, with D maybe TRBD1 (5 bases). DNA for the CDR3: TGTGCCATCAGTGAGTCCCCAGGGATGCTGTTTTTT. Protein sequence: CAISESPGMLFF.